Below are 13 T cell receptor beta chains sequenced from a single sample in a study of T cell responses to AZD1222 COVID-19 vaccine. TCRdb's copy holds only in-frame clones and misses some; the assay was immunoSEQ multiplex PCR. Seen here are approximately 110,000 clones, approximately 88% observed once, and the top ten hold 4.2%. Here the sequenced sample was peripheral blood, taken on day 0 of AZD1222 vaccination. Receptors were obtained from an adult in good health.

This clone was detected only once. The CDR3 loop reads CASSQQGQRQPQHF. The DNA of the CDR3 is TGTGCCAGCAGCCAACAGGGGCAGCGGCAGCCCCAGCATTTT. The chain recombines TRBV3-1 (or the pseudogene TRBV3-2) with TRBJ1-5, with D perhaps matching TRBD1 (6 bases). The V end was cut by 2 bases, the J end by 7 bases, with 12 bases between. The CDR3 runs 14 residues. Germline V gene sequence: CDR1 LGHDT, CDR2 YNNKEL (reference sequence).

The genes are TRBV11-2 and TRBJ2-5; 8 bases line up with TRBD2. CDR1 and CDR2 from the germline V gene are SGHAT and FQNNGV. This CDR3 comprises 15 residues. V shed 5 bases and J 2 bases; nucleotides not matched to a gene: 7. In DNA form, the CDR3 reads TGTGCCAGCAGCCGGGGGGGTCGAGCACAAGAGACCCAGTACTTC. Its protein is CASSRGGRAQETQYF.

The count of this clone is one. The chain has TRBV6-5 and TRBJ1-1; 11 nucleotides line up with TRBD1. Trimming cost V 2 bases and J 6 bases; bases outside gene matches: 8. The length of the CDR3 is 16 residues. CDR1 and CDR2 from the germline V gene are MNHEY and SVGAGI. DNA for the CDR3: TGTGCCAGCAGTTACCCACCGGACAGGGGGCGCCCTGAAGCTTTCTTT. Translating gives CASSYPPDRGRPEAFF.

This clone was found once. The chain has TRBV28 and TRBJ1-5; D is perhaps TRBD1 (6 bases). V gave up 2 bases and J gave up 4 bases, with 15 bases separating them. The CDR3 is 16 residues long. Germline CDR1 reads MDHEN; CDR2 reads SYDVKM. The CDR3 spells CASSLGGGTPNQPQHF. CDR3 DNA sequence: TGTGCCAGCAGTTTAGGGGGGGGGACACCGAATCAGCCCCAGCATTTT.

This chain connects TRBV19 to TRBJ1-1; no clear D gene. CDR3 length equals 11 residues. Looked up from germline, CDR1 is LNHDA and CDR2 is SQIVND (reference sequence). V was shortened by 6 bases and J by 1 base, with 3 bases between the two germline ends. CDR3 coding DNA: TGTGCCAGTAGACGGAACACTGAAGCTTTCTTT. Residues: CASRRNTEAFF. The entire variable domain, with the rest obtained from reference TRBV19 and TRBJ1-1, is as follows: DGGITQSPKYLFRKEGQNVTLSCEQNLNHDAMYWYRQDPGQGLRLIYYSQIVNDFQKGDIAEGYSVSREKKESFPLTVTSAQKNPTAFYLCASRRNTEAFFGQGTRLTVV.

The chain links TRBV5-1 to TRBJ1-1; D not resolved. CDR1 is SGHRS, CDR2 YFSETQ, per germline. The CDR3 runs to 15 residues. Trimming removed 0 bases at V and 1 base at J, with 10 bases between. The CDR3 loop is CASSLGSSRNTEAFF. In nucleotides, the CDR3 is TGCGCCAGCAGCTTGGGGTCTTCACGGAACACTGAAGCTTTCTTT.

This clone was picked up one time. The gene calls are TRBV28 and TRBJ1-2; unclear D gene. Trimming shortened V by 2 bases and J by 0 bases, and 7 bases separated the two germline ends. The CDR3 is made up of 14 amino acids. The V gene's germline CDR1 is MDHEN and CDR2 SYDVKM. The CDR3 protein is CASSLRGANYGYTF. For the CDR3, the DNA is TGTGCCAGCAGTTTACGGGGAGCTAACTATGGCTACACCTTC.

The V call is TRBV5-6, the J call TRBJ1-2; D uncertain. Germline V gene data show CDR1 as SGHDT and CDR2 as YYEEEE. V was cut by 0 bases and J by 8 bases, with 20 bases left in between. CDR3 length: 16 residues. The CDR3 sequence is CASSLAVVRLTMGYTF. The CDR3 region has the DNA TGTGCCAGCAGCTTGGCGGTCGTCAGGTTAACTATGGGCTACACCTTC.

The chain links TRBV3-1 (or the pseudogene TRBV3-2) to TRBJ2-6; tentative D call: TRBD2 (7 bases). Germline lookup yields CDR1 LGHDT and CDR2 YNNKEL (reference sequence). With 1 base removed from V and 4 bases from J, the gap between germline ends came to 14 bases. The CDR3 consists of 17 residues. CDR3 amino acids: CASSQAGGREGANVLTF. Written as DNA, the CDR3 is TGTGCCAGCAGCCAAGCGGGGGGCCGGGAAGGGGCCAACGTCCTGACTTTC.

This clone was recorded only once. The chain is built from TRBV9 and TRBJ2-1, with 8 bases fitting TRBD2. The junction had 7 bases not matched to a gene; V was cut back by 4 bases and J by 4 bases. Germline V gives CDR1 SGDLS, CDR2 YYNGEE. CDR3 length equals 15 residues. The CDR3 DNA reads TGTGCCAGCAGCTCCCGGGGGGGCCTTTACAATGAGCAGTTCTTC. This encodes CASSSRGGLYNEQFF.

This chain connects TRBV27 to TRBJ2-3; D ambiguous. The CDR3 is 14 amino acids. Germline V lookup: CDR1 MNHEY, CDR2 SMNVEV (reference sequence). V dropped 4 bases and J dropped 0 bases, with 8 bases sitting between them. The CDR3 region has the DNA TGTGCCAGCAGTTCGTCCCCTAGCACAGATACGCAGTATTTT. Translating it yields CASSSSPSTDTQYF.

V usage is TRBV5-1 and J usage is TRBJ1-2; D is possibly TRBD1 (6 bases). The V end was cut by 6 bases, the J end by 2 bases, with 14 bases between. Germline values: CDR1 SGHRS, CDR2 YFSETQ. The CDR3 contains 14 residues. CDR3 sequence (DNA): TGCGCCAGCAAAGAACAGGGCCAGAACTATGGCTACACCTTC. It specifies CASKEQGQNYGYTF.

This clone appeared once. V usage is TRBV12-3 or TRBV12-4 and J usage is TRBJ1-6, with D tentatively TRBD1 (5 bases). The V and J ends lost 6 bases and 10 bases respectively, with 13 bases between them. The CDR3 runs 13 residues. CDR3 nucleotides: TGTGCCAGCAGCGCCGGGACCGGCTCACCCCTCCACTTT. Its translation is CASSAGTGSPLHF.